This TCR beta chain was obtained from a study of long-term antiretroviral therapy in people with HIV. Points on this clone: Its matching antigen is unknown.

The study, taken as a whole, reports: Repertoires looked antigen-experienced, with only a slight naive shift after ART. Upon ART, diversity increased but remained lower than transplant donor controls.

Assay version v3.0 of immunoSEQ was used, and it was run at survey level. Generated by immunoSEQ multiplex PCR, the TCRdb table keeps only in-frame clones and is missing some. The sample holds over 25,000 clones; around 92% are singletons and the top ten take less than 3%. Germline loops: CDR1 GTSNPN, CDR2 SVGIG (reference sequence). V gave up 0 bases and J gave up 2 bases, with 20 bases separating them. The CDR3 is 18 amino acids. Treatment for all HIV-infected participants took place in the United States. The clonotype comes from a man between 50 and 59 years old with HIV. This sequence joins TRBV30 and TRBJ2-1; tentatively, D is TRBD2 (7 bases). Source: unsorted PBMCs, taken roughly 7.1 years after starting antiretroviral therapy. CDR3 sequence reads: CAWSVMAGASSPYNEQFF. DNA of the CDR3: TGTGCCTGGAGTGTAATGGCGGGGGCTAGTAGCCCCTACAATGAGCAGTTCTTC.